Below, one TCR beta chain is given with its context. Its target is not known. CDR3 size: 19 residues. V lost 2 bases to trimming and J lost 0 bases; unmatched junction nucleotides: 13. Per germline, CDR1 MNHEY and CDR2 SVGAGI. The authors extracted at least 5.5 micrograms of total RNA per sample. The sample comes from a study of blood T cells in healthy people across ages. A second PCR, run for about 7 to 12 cycles, used a sample-barcoded 5' primer plus a J-beta primer mix. Each cDNA molecule was tagged by a template-switch adaptor that had 12 random nucleotides. One entry per CDR3 protein, called by TCRdb with MiXCR from the 5' RACE reads. The table has about 1.8 million distinct CDR3 sequences, about 49% seen once. The study's findings and limits: Per million T cells, the diversity of TCR beta decreased roughly linearly as age advanced. CMV infection status of these donors was not known.

The receptor comes from a woman in her 40s in good health. This chain uses TRBV6-5 with TRBJ2-5; 9 positions agree with TRBD2. The sequencing sample was made of blood. CDR3 DNA: TGTGCCAGCAGTTACGGAAGTCTAGCGGGGACACCCTACCAAGAGACCCAGTACTTC. Its translation is CASSYGSLAGTPYQETQYF.